These 32 T cell receptor beta chains originate from one sample sequenced in a study of blood T cell repertoires in COVID-19. This table comes from immunoSEQ multiplex PCR, and its TCRdb copy is limited to in-frame clones, with some not included. The sample lists about 87,000 clones; less than 80% were seen once. Source material: peripheral blood. The receptors come from a woman aged 45-59 years with acute or convalescent COVID-19.

The CDR3 protein is CASRGDSANYGYTF. DNA for the CDR3: TGTGCCAGCAGAGGGGACAGTGCTAACTATGGCTACACCTTC. The chain has TRBV2 and TRBJ1-2; TRBD1 aligns across 7 bases. In germline, CDR1 is SNHLY, CDR2 FYNNEI. The CDR3 consists of 14 residues. V dropped 6 bases and J dropped 0; count of bases not matched to a gene: 4.

The chain couples TRBV7-8 to TRBJ1-1, with TRBD1 identical over 8 bases. V lost 5 bases and J lost 4; bases outside the gene matches: 9. The CDR3 totals 15 residues. The germline V gene encodes CDR1 SGHVS and CDR2 FQNEAQ. Written as DNA, the CDR3 is TGTGCCAGCAGCCCCTCGGACAGGGAGGGCACTGAAGCTTTCTTT. Its translation is CASSPSDREGTEAFF.

The chain joins TRBV7-9 to TRBJ1-2; D may be TRBD1 (6 bases). The CDR3 is 13 residues long. Germline loops: CDR1 SEHNR, CDR2 FQNEAQ (reference sequence). The V and J ends lost 5 bases and 5 bases respectively, with 12 bases between them. CDR3 DNA: TGTGCCAGCAGCCCAGGGACACCTTATGGCTACACCTTC. This gives the protein CASSPGTPYGYTF.

The rearrangement joins TRBV12-3 or TRBV12-4 to TRBJ2-1; D is ambiguous. The V end lost 0 bases, the J end lost 8 bases, and 8 bases lay between the germline ends. This CDR3 has 13 amino acids. CDR3 amino acids: CASSLARWDEQFF. As DNA, the CDR3 is TGTGCCAGCAGTTTAGCGCGGTGGGATGAGCAGTTCTTC.

The rearrangement uses TRBV28 and TRBJ2-2, with D perhaps TRBD1 (5 bases). The CDR3 runs 14 residues. In germline, CDR1 is MDHEN, CDR2 SYDVKM. V gave up 8 bases and J gave up 2 bases, with 12 bases separating them. The CDR3 DNA reads as TGTGCCAGCCGCCTAAGGGGCAACACCGGGGAGCTGTTTTTT. This gives the protein CASRLRGNTGELFF.

This chain uses TRBV5-4 with TRBJ2-1; 10 nucleotides agree with TRBD2. This CDR3 has 16 residues. Germline-derived CDR1 and CDR2 are SGHNT and YYREEE (reference sequence). Trimming cost V 4 bases and J 2 bases; bases outside gene matches: 6. The CDR3 loop is CASSPKRGGPYNEQFF. CDR3 sequence (DNA): TGTGCCAGCAGCCCCAAGCGGGGGGGCCCCTACAATGAGCAGTTCTTC.

This chain joins TRBV18 and TRBJ2-1, with a weak D call TRBD1 (6 bases). This CDR3 is built from 14 residues. Germline lookup yields CDR1 KGHSH and CDR2 LQKENI. Trimming removed 4 bases from V and 6 bases from J, with 13 bases in between. The CDR3 sequence is CASSLPGHSNEQFF. The CDR3 DNA reads as TGTGCCAGCTCACTCCCGGGACACAGCAATGAGCAGTTCTTC. The variable domain in full, completed from reference TRBV18 and TRBJ2-1, reads NAGVMQNPRHLVRRRGQEARLRCSPMKGHSHVYWYRQLPEEGLKFMVYLQKENIIDESGMPKERFSAEFPKEGPSILRIQQVVRGDSAAYFCASSLPGHSNEQFFGPGTRLTVL.

V gene TRBV2 combines with J gene TRBJ1-2; possibly TRBD1 for D (5 bases). Germline V gene data show CDR1 as SNHLY and CDR2 as FYNNEI. With 6 bases removed from V and 5 bases from J, the gap between germline ends came to 10 bases. The CDR3 contains 12 residues. In DNA, the CDR3 is TGTGCCAGCAGCCTCAGGGTTTATGGCTACACCTTC. Protein: CASSLRVYGYTF. Supplemented by reference TRBV2 and TRBJ1-2, the full variable domain reads EPEVTQTPSHQVTQMGQEVILRCVPISNHLYFYWYRQILGQKVEFLVSFYNNEISEKSEIFDDQFSVERPDGSNFTLKIRSTKLEDSAMYFCASSLRVYGYTFGSGTRLTVV.

V usage is TRBV4-1 and J usage is TRBJ2-7; D is uncertain. Per the germline V gene, CDR1 is MGHRA and CDR2 is YSYEKL. Trimming cost V 0 bases and J 4 bases, with 13 bases left between them. The CDR3 loop spans 15 amino acids. In nucleotides, the CDR3 is TGCGCCAGCAGCCAAGAGATTGGTGACTTGTACGAGCAGTACTTC. This encodes CASSQEIGDLYEQYF.

The chain uses TRBV4-3 and TRBJ1-2, with D possibly TRBD1 on 5 matching bases. CDR1 and CDR2 (germline): LGHNA, YSLEER. The V end was cut by 0 bases, the J end by 4 bases, with 12 bases between. The CDR3 is made up of 15 amino acids. CDR3 sequence (DNA): TGCGCCAGCAGCCAAGATAGACAGAATAGCTATGGCTACACCTTC. Its translation is CASSQDRQNSYGYTF.

The chain carries TRBV6-2 or TRBV6-3 and TRBJ2-3; D perhaps matches TRBD2 (5 bases). V dropped 3 bases and J dropped 5 bases, with 21 bases sitting between them. The CDR3 is 17 residues long. In germline, CDR1 is MNHEY, CDR2 SVGEGT. CDR3 in DNA: TGTGCCAGCAGTTATGTCCGGACTGGTAGATATGGAGATACGCAGTATTTT. Its protein is CASSYVRTGRYGDTQYF.

This chain's CDR3 is CASSAYRGPSYEQYF. CDR3 coding DNA: TGTGCCAGCAGCGCGTACAGGGGCCCTTCCTACGAGCAGTACTTC. V is TRBV9 and J is TRBJ2-7, with 7 bases lining up with TRBD1. The CDR3 contains 15 residues. CDR1 is SGDLS and CDR2 is YYNGEE in the germline V gene. V was pared by 3 bases and J by 1 base, with 7 bases of the junction left unmatched.

This clone was observed once. The chain links TRBV27 to TRBJ1-6, with D possibly matching TRBD1 (5 bases). There are 14 residues in the CDR3. CDR1 is MNHEY, CDR2 SMNVEV, per germline (reference sequence). The V gene lost 3 bases and the J gene lost 9 bases, with 12 bases spanning the gap. The CDR3 region has the DNA TGTGCCAGCAGTTTGCGGGGGGGAGGTTCACCCCTCCACTTT. This encodes CASSLRGGGSPLHF.

In its sample, this clone was seen once. This rearrangement joins TRBV6-5 to TRBJ2-5, with TRBD2 matching 11 bases. CDR1 and CDR2 from the germline V gene are MNHEY and SVGAGI. With V trimmed by 6 bases and J by 4 bases, 7 bases remained unmatched. CDR3 size: 15 residues. The CDR3 loop is CASRRVAGGRETQYF. CDR3 in DNA: TGTGCCAGCAGGAGGGTAGCGGGGGGGCGAGAGACCCAGTACTTC.

This rearrangement joins TRBV6-5 to TRBJ2-7, with 7 bases that match TRBD1. The CDR3 extends over 13 amino acids. The germline V gene encodes CDR1 MNHEY and CDR2 SVGAGI. V dropped 6 bases and J dropped 3; count of bases not matched to a gene: 5. Here the CDR3 DNA reads TGTGCCAGCAGACGGGACAGTCACTACGAGCAGTACTTC. It codes for CASRRDSHYEQYF.

The CDR3 loop reads CASSPWGGRGFTGELFF. CDR3 nucleotide sequence: TGTGCCAGCAGCCCCTGGGGGGGACGGGGCTTCACCGGGGAGCTGTTTTTT. The chain is built from TRBV7-9 and TRBJ2-2; 7 nucleotides line up with TRBD2. This CDR3 is 17 amino acids long. Germline trimming cut 5 bases from V and 4 bases from J; bases unmatched to any gene: 13. The germline V gene encodes CDR1 SEHNR and CDR2 FQNEAQ (reference sequence).

The chain recombines TRBV4-1 with TRBJ1-1; weak D call: TRBD1 (5 bases). V was pared by 2 bases and J by 4 bases, with 8 bases between. This CDR3 region has 13 residues. Looked up from germline, CDR1 is MGHRA and CDR2 is YSYEKL. Here the CDR3 DNA reads TGCGCCAGCAGCCAAATCAGGGTCACTGAAGCTTTCTTT. It yields the protein CASSQIRVTEAFF.

V is TRBV27 and J is TRBJ2-7; 12 bases are shared with TRBD1. The J segment lost 1 base and the V segment lost 5 bases, leaving 6 bases of the junction unmatched. This CDR3 is built from 16 residues. Germline CDR1 MNHEY, CDR2 SMNVEV (reference sequence). CDR3 DNA sequence: TGTGCCAGCAGTATAGGGACAGGGGGCTCTTCCTACGAGCAGTACTTC. Translating gives CASSIGTGGSSYEQYF.

This chain joins TRBV24-1 and TRBJ2-2, with D maybe TRBD1 (6 bases). The CDR3 runs to 15 residues. CDR1 KGHDR and CDR2 SFDVKD come from the germline V gene. The V and J ends lost 4 bases and 7 bases respectively, with 15 bases between them. CDR3 nucleotide sequence: TGTGCCACCAGTGAGGCAGGGGCCCTTCACGGGGAGCTGTTTTTT. This sequence encodes CATSEAGALHGELFF.

This chain links TRBV4-1 with TRBJ2-7; possible D gene TRBD2, 5 bases. Germline V gene lookup returns CDR1 MGHRA and CDR2 YSYEKL. The CDR3 extends over 15 amino acids. V lost 1 base and J lost 1, with 11 bases in between. The CDR3 is CASSQGLAASYEQYF. DNA for the CDR3: TGCGCCAGCAGCCAAGGGCTAGCTGCGTCCTACGAGCAGTACTTC.

The chain is built from TRBV10-3 and TRBJ1-1; D remains ambiguous. V lost 0 bases to trimming and J lost 1 base, with 6 bases between them. The CDR3 loop spans 14 amino acids. The germline V gene encodes CDR1 ENHRY and CDR2 SYGVKD. The CDR3 DNA follows: TGTGCCATCAGTGAGTCGTCCCGGAACACTGAAGCTTTCTTT. Protein sequence: CAISESSRNTEAFF.

The chain has TRBV28 and TRBJ1-2, with D perhaps TRBD1 (5 bases). This CDR3 has 13 amino acids. Germline-derived CDR1 and CDR2 are MDHEN and SYDVKM. Trimming pared 5 bases from V and 7 bases from J, leaving 14 bases between. The CDR3 DNA reads as TGTGCCAGCAGTCTCCTCCCCGGGGGTGGCTACACCTTC. As protein: CASSLLPGGGYTF.

This chain joins TRBV27 and TRBJ1-2; possibly TRBD1 for D (5 bases). Looked up from germline, CDR1 is MNHEY and CDR2 is SMNVEV (reference sequence). V was pared by 1 base and J by 4 bases, with 10 bases between. The CDR3 runs 14 residues. The CDR3 DNA sequence: TGTGCCAGCAGTTTATACGGACAAGGCTATGGCTACACCTTC. It yields the protein CASSLYGQGYGYTF.

The chain uses TRBV4-2 and TRBJ2-5, with TRBD2 matching 10 bases. In germline, CDR1 is LGHNA, CDR2 YNFKEQ. V lost 0 bases to trimming and J lost 7 bases; unmatched junction nucleotides: 8. CDR3 length: 16 amino acids. The DNA for the CDR3 is TGTGCCAGCAGCCAAGAGTTGGCTAGCGGGGGAACGACCCAGTACTTC. This gives the protein CASSQELASGGTTQYF.

Comment on this clone: The sample carries other DNA sequences with the same CDR3. This chain joins TRBV12-3 or TRBV12-4 and TRBJ1-1; TRBD1 is a possible D gene (5 bases). The CDR3 totals 13 residues. The V gene lost 3 bases and the J gene lost 2 bases, with 7 bases spanning the gap. CDR3 nucleotides: TGTGCCAGCAGTTTTCAGGGTAACACTGAAGCTTTCTTT. Protein sequence: CASSFQGNTEAFF.

The V gene is TRBV5-1, the J gene TRBJ2-5; 16 nucleotides match TRBD2. The germline gives CDR1 SGHRS, CDR2 YFSETQ. V shed 3 bases and J 5 bases; nucleotides not matched to a gene: 4. This CDR3 contains 16 residues. CDR3 in DNA: TGCGCCAGCAGCTCCGGGACTAGCGGGGGGGCGGAGACCCAGTACTTC. This translates into CASSSGTSGGAETQYF.

V is TRBV15 and J is TRBJ1-3, with 7 nucleotides matching TRBD1. V trimming: 0 bases; J trimming: 0 bases; junction bases outside the gene matches: 5. Germline V gene sequence: CDR1 LNHNV, CDR2 YYDKDF (reference sequence). CDR3 length equals 17 residues. CDR3: CATSRDGTDISGNTIYF. The CDR3 DNA sequence: TGTGCCACCAGCAGAGACGGGACAGACATCTCTGGAAACACCATATATTTT.

This clone was seen a few times. The genes are TRBV28 and TRBJ1-1, with D perhaps matching TRBD1 (5 bases). This CDR3 spans 13 amino acids. Germline lookup yields CDR1 MDHEN and CDR2 SYDVKM. V was pared by 5 bases and J by 0 bases, with 7 bases between. CDR3 amino acids: CASSMTVNTEAFF. CDR3 DNA: TGTGCCAGCAGTATGACAGTGAACACTGAAGCTTTCTTT.

V and J are TRBV7-2 and TRBJ1-1, with 7 positions matching TRBD1. Germline V CDR1 and CDR2: SGHTA, FQGNSA. Germline trimming cut 5 bases from V and 0 bases from J; bases unmatched to any gene: 6. The CDR3 length is 15 residues. Written as DNA, the CDR3 is TGTGCCAGCAGCGTCGACAGGGCGGTGAACACTGAAGCTTTCTTT. Translated, it gives CASSVDRAVNTEAFF.

The V gene is TRBV5-1, the J gene TRBJ1-1; D possibly corresponds to TRBD1 (5 bases). The CDR3 extends over 15 amino acids. Per the germline V gene, CDR1 is SGHRS and CDR2 is YFSETQ. Between the trimmed V and J ends, which lost 2 bases and 0 bases, there was a span of 11 bases. The CDR3 is CASSLIADMNTEAFF. CDR3 bases: TGCGCCAGCAGCTTAATTGCGGACATGAACACTGAAGCTTTCTTT.

This chain uses TRBV9 with TRBJ2-7; no clear D. The germline V and J ends were trimmed by 2 bases and 5 bases, with 14 bases remaining between them. Germline V gives CDR1 SGDLS, CDR2 YYNGEE. This CDR3 has 14 amino acids. The chain's CDR3 is CASSVSDDNHEQYF. Here the CDR3 DNA reads TGTGCCAGCAGCGTCTCCGACGACAACCACGAGCAGTACTTC.

The gene calls are TRBV3-1 (or the pseudogene TRBV3-2) and TRBJ1-1; 8 bases line up with TRBD1. Germline CDR1 reads LGHDT; CDR2 reads YNNKEL (reference sequence). V shed 4 bases, J shed 5 bases, and the junction held 6 bases outside the gene matches. CDR3 length equals 14 residues. The chain's CDR3 is CASSLGQVGTEAFF. CDR3 nucleotide sequence: TGTGCCAGCAGCCTGGGACAGGTCGGGACTGAAGCTTTCTTT.